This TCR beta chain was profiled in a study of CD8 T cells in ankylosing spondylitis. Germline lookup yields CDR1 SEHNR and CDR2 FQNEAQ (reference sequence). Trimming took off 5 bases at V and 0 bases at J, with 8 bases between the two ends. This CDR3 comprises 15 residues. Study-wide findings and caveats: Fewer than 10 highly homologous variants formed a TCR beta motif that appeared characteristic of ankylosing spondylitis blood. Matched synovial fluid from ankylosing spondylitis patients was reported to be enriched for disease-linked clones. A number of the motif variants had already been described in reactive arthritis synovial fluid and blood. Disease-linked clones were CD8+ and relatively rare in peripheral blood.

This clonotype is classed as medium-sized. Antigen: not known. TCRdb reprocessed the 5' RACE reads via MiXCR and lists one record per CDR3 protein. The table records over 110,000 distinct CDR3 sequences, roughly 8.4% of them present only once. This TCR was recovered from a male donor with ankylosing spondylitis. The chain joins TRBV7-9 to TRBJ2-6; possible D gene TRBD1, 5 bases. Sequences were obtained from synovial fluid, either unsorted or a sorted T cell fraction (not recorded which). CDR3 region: CASSPRVSGANVLTF. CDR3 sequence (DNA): TGTGCCAGCAGCCCCAGGGTCTCTGGGGCCAACGTCCTGACTTTC.